These 16 T cell receptor beta chains were sequenced from one sample in a study of blood T cell repertoires in COVID-19. The repertoire was sequenced with immunoSEQ multiplex PCR; TCRdb's copy has only in-frame clones and lacks some. The sample includes about 120,000 clones, approximately 83% seen only once; the top ten take around 0.77%. What was sequenced was peripheral blood. All receptors derive from a woman between 65 and 79 years old with acute or convalescent COVID-19.

The V and J genes are TRBV7-9 and TRBJ2-5; 10 nucleotides line up with TRBD1. V gave up 6 bases and J gave up 2 bases; unmatched junction bases: 6. There are 15 residues in the CDR3. The germline V gene has CDR1 SEHNR and CDR2 FQNEAQ (reference sequence). The CDR3 nucleotides are TGTGCCAGCAGGCTTCCGGGACAGGGGCAAGAGACCCAGTACTTC. This encodes CASRLPGQGQETQYF.

The gene calls are TRBV7-8 and TRBJ1-1; 8 bases fit TRBD1. The germline V gene encodes CDR1 SGHVS and CDR2 FQNEAQ. The CDR3 consists of 20 residues. Trimming at V came to 4 bases and at J to 1 base, leaving 20 bases not matched to a gene. The CDR3 sequence: CASSSSPLDDRGARNTEAFF. CDR3 nucleotide sequence: TGTGCCAGCAGCTCCTCCCCCCTGGACGACAGGGGAGCCCGGAACACTGAAGCTTTCTTT.

V usage is TRBV6-1 and J usage is TRBJ2-7; 9 bases match TRBD2. CDR1 is MNHNS, CDR2 SASEGT, per germline. V trimming: 2 bases; J trimming: 1 base; junction bases outside the gene matches: 6. The CDR3 runs 16 residues. The CDR3: CASSEIGGGASYEQYF. The CDR3, as DNA: TGTGCCAGCAGTGAAATAGGCGGGGGGGCATCCTACGAGCAGTACTTC.

This rearrangement joins TRBV5-1 to TRBJ1-1; D is undetermined. The CDR3 sequence is 11 residues long. Germline V gene sequence: CDR1 SGHRS, CDR2 YFSETQ. V lost 0 bases, J lost 7 bases, and 4 bases lay in between. CDR3 loop: CASSLGSEAFF. The CDR3 coding sequence is TGCGCCAGCAGCTTGGGGAGTGAAGCTTTCTTT.

The chain carries TRBV19 and TRBJ2-6; TRBD1 aligns across 8 bases. V trimming: 11 bases; J trimming: 3 bases; junction bases outside the gene matches: 6. Germline V gives CDR1 LNHDA, CDR2 SQIVND (reference sequence). This CDR3 has 14 amino acids. The CDR3: CASGQASGANVLTF. CDR3 bases: TGTGCCTCGGGACAGGCTAGTGGGGCCAACGTCCTGACTTTC.

The chain uses TRBV7-2 and TRBJ2-1; the D gene is possibly TRBD1 (6 bases). The germline V and J ends were trimmed by 0 bases and 0 bases, with 6 bases remaining between them. The CDR3 covers 15 residues. The germline V gene encodes CDR1 SGHTA and CDR2 FQGNSA. The CDR3 DNA is TGTGCCAGCAGCTTAGCGACAGGCTCCTACAATGAGCAGTTCTTC. Amino acids: CASSLATGSYNEQFF.

The rearrangement links TRBV29-1 to TRBJ2-1; 9 bases fit TRBD2. Germline V gives CDR1 SQVTM, CDR2 ANQGSEA. V lost 7 bases, J lost 5 bases, and 3 bases stayed unmatched. The CDR3 is 12 amino acids. CDR3 in amino acids: CSARLADNEQFF. CDR3 nucleotide sequence: TGCAGCGCCCGACTAGCGGACAATGAGCAGTTCTTC.

The chain carries TRBV5-1 and TRBJ2-7; possible D gene TRBD1, 6 bases. V was shortened by 4 bases and J by 2 bases, with 16 bases between the two germline ends. The CDR3 covers 15 residues. Germline values: CDR1 SGHRS, CDR2 YFSETQ. The CDR3 reads CASSKQGALTYEQYF. CDR3 sequence (DNA): TGCGCCAGCAGCAAACAGGGAGCGCTCACCTACGAGCAGTACTTC.

V usage is TRBV2 and J usage is TRBJ1-3; tentative D call: TRBD1 (6 bases). V was trimmed by 4 bases and J by 0 bases, leaving 7 bases between them. The CDR3 is 14 amino acids. Germline V lookup: CDR1 SNHLY, CDR2 FYNNEI. The CDR3 reads CASSGTASGNTIYF. The CDR3 region has the DNA TGTGCCAGCAGTGGGACAGCCTCTGGAAACACCATATATTTT.

The rearrangement uses TRBV2 and TRBJ2-7; a possible D gene is TRBD2 (5 bases). Germline V gene lookup returns CDR1 SNHLY and CDR2 FYNNEI. The CDR3 sequence is 13 residues long. The V gene lost 4 bases and the J gene lost 11 bases, with 18 bases spanning the gap. The CDR3 nucleotides read TGTGCCAGCAGTGCTCGAACAAGCGGCCAGGAGTACTTC. This codes for CASSARTSGQEYF. The whole variable domain, remainder taken from reference TRBV2 and TRBJ2-7, is EPEVTQTPSHQVTQMGQEVILRCVPISNHLYFYWYRQILGQKVEFLVSFYNNEISEKSEIFDDQFSVERPDGSNFTLKIRSTKLEDSAMYFCASSARTSGQEYFGPGTRLTVT.

As for this clone: Other DNA sequences within the sample encode an identical CDR3. The J gene is TRBJ1-6, the V gene TRBV5-1; 9 bases are shared with TRBD1. This CDR3 contains 14 residues. CDR1 and CDR2 (germline): SGHRS, YFSETQ. The V segment lost 4 bases and the J segment 7 bases; nucleotides outside the gene matches: 3. CDR3 DNA sequence: TGCGCCAGCAGCCTGGGACAGGGCAATTCACCCCTCCACTTT. Translating it yields CASSLGQGNSPLHF.

The chain links TRBV6-6 to TRBJ2-3, with 7 bases identical to TRBD1. The germline gives CDR1 MNHNY, CDR2 SVGAGI (reference sequence). The CDR3 length is 14 residues. V shed 5 bases and J 1 base; nucleotides not matched to a gene: 3. The CDR3 region is CASSNGQGTDTQYF. As DNA, the CDR3 is TGTGCCAGCAGTAACGGACAGGGCACAGATACGCAGTATTTT.

The chain employs TRBV10-3 and TRBJ2-1, with D tentatively TRBD2 (5 bases). The CDR3 runs to 14 residues. V dropped 3 bases and J dropped 0 bases, with 6 bases sitting between them. The V gene's germline CDR1 is ENHRY and CDR2 SYGVKD. For the CDR3, the DNA is TGTGCCATCAGTGAAGCGGTCTCCTACAATGAGCAGTTCTTC. This encodes CAISEAVSYNEQFF.

The chain employs TRBV10-3 and TRBJ2-1; the match to TRBD2 covers 11 bases. The CDR3 spans 16 residues. V was clipped by 2 bases and J by 7 bases; unmatched bases: 7. The germline V gene encodes CDR1 ENHRY and CDR2 SYGVKD. The CDR3 is CAISEPGLAGGNEQFF. The CDR3 DNA sequence: TGTGCCATCAGTGAGCCCGGCCTAGCGGGGGGTAATGAGCAGTTCTTC.

The CDR3 spells CASNLLAVPGRENIQYF. The CDR3 DNA reads as TGTGCCAGTAACCTACTAGCGGTCCCCGGCAGAGAAAACATTCAGTACTTC. The chain uses TRBV19 and TRBJ2-4; TRBD2 agrees at 8 bases. The CDR3 totals 17 residues. J gave up 5 bases and V 7 bases, and 16 bases lay outside the gene matches. CDR1 LNHDA and CDR2 SQIVND come from the germline V gene (reference sequence).

The chain couples TRBV30 to TRBJ2-5; D might be TRBD2 (6 bases). The CDR3 runs 12 residues. CDR1 GTSNPN and CDR2 SVGIG come from the germline V gene (reference sequence). The V end lost 4 bases, the J end lost 7 bases, and 13 bases lay between the germline ends. The CDR3 nucleotides read TGTGCCTGGACAAGGGTGGGGGGGACCCAGTACTTC. It codes for CAWTRVGGTQYF.